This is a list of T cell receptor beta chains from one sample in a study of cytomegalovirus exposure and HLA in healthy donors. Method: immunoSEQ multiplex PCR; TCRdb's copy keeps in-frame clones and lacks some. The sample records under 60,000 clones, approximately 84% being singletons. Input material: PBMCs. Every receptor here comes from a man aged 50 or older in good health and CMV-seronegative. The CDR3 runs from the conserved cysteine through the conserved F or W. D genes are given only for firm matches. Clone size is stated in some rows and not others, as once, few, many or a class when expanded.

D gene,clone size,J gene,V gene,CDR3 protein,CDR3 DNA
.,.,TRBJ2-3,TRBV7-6,CASSLGPRGLGSTDTQYF,TGTGCCAGCAGCTTAGGGCCTCGGGGGTTGGGGAGCACAGATACGCAGTATTTT
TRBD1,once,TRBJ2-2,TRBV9,CASSVDRGHTGELFF,TGTGCCAGCAGCGTAGACAGGGGGCATACCGGGGAGCTGTTTTTT
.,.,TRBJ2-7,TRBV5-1,CASSMDSYEQYF,TGCGCCAGCAGCATGGACAGCTACGAGCAGTACTTC
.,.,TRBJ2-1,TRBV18,CASSPQESSYNEQFF,TGTGCCAGCTCACCACAGGAGAGCTCCTACAATGAGCAGTTCTTC
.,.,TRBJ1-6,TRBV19,CASSASDSYNSPLHF,TGTGCCAGTAGTGCCTCGGACAGCTACAATTCACCCCTCCACTTT
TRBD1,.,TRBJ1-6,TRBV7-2,CASREGALNNSPLHF,TGTGCCAGCAGGGAGGGGGCGCTCAATAATTCACCCCTCCACTTT
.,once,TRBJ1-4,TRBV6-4,CASRPTAGNEKLFF,TGTGCCAGCAGACCGACGGCGGGTAATGAAAAACTGTTTTTT
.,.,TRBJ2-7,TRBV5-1,CASSATGILHEQYF,TGCGCCAGCAGCGCCACAGGGATTCTGCACGAGCAGTACTTC
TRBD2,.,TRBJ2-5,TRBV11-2,CASSPREGRRGQETQYF,TGTGCCAGCAGCCCCAGGGAGGGGCGACGGGGTCAGGAGACCCAGTACTTC
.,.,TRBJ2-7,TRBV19,CASQDANDYEQYF,TGTGCCAGTCAGGATGCGAACGACTACGAGCAGTACTTC
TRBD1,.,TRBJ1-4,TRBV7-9,CASSLGSGGYNEKLFF,TGTGCCAGCAGCTTAGGTTCAGGGGGATATAATGAAAAACTGTTTTTT
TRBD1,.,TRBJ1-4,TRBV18,CASFMTGLNEKLFF,TGTGCCAGCTTTATGACAGGGCTTAATGAAAAACTGTTTTTT
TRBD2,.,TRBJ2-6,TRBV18,CASSALAVTSGANVLTF,TGTGCCAGCTCAGCCCTAGCGGTAACTTCTGGGGCCAACGTCCTGACTTTC
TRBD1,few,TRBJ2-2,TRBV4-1,CASGTGGTGELFF,TGCGCCAGCGGGACAGGGGGCACCGGGGAGCTGTTTTTT
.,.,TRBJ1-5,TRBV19,CASSIARGNQPQHF,TGTGCCAGTAGTATCGCCAGGGGAAACCAGCCCCAGCATTTT
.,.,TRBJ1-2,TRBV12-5,CASGRDSFYGYTF,TGTGCTAGTGGAAGGGACTCTTTCTATGGCTACACCTTC
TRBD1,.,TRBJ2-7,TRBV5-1,CASSLAGTGGANSTYEQYF,TGCGCCAGCAGCTTGGCGGGGACAGGGGGCGCAAATTCCACCTACGAGCAGTACTTC
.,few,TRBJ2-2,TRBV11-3,CASRGTGELFF,TGTGCCTCTCGCGGCACCGGGGAGCTGTTTTTT
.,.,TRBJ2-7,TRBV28,CASSPGLGEFYEQYF,TGTGCCAGCAGTCCGGGACTCGGGGAATTCTACGAGCAGTACTTC
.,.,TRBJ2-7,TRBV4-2,CASSQGPGTDEQYF,TGTGCCAGCAGCCAAGGTCCAGGGACTGACGAGCAGTACTTC
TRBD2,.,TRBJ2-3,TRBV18,CASSPRRTSGPYTDTQYF,TGTGCCAGCTCACCACGTCGGACTAGCGGACCTTACACAGATACGCAGTATTTT
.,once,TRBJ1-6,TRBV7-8,CASSITVGRENSPLHF,TGTGCCAGCAGCATAACTGTGGGACGGGAGAATTCACCCCTCCACTTT
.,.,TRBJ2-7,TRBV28,CASSLSVVEQYF,TGTGCCAGCAGTTTATCAGTGGTCGAGCAGTACTTC
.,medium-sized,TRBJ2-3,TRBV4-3,CASSQDQRGGQYF,TGCGCCAGCAGCCAAGATCAAAGGGGAGGGCAGTATTTT
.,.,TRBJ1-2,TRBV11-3,CASSSRGGVGYTF,TGTGCCAGCAGCTCCCGGGGGGGGGTTGGCTACACCTTC
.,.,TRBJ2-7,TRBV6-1,CASSEDVRGYEQYF,TGTGCCAGCAGTGAAGATGTCAGGGGCTACGAGCAGTACTTC
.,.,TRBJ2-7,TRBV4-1,CASSQGWALDSYEQYF,TGCGCCAGCAGCCAAGGCTGGGCCCTCGACTCCTACGAGCAGTACTTC
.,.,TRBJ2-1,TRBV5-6,CASSLVMSNEQFF,TGTGCCAGCAGCTTGGTCATGAGCAATGAGCAGTTCTTC
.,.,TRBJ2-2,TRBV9,CASSVGGTGELFF,TGTGCCAGCAGCGTAGGAGGGACCGGGGAGCTGTTTTTT
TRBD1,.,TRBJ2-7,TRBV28,CASRPRDRGTHEQYF,TGTGCCAGCAGACCTCGGGACAGGGGCACCCACGAGCAGTACTTC
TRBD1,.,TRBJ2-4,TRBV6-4,CASSDRDREAKNIQYF,TGTGCCAGCAGTGACCGGGACAGGGAGGCCAAAAACATTCAGTACTTC
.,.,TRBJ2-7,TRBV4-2,CASSQEGPGGLVFYEQYF,TGTGCCAGCAGCCAAGAGGGCCCGGGGGGCCTCGTTTTCTACGAGCAGTACTTC
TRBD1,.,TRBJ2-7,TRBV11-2,CASSLGQTGGISYEQYF,TGTGCCAGCAGCTTAGGGCAGACAGGGGGCATTTCCTACGAGCAGTACTTC
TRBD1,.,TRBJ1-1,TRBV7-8,CASSPDRGRTEAFF,TGTGCCAGCAGCCCCGACAGGGGGCGTACTGAAGCTTTCTTT
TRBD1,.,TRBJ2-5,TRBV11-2,CASSPGQGRGETQYF,TGTGCCAGCAGCCCCGGACAGGGGAGAGGAGAGACCCAGTACTTC
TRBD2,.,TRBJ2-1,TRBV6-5,CASSYSLLAGVNEQFF,TGTGCCAGCAGTTACTCACTCCTAGCGGGGGTGAATGAGCAGTTCTTC
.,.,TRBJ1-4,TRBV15,CATSDLFRGNRVEKLFF,TGTGCCACCAGCGACTTATTCAGGGGAAATCGGGTTGAAAAACTGTTTTTT
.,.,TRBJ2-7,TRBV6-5,CASRLTGSYEQYF,TGTGCCAGCAGATTGACAGGTTCCTACGAGCAGTACTTC
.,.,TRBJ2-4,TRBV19,CASSPARTAAKNIQYF,TGTGCCAGTAGCCCCGCTCGGACAGCAGCCAAAAACATTCAGTACTTC
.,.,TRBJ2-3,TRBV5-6,CASSFGDTQYF,TGTGCCAGCAGCTTCGGAGATACGCAGTATTTT
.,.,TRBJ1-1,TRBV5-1,CASSTVGNTEAFF,TGCGCCAGCAGCACGGTCGGGAACACTGAAGCTTTCTTT
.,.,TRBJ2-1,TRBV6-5,CASRQANEQFF,TGTGCCAGCAGACAGGCCAATGAGCAGTTCTTC
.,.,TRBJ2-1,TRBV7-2,CASSLALSSGYNEQFF,TGTGCCAGCAGCTTAGCTTTGTCGTCAGGATACAATGAGCAGTTCTTC
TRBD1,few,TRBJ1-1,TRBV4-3,CASSQDSIGQGVEAFF,TGCGCCAGCAGCCAAGACTCCATCGGACAGGGTGTTGAAGCTTTCTTT
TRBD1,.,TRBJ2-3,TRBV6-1,CASSDHPGQGISDTQYF,TGTGCCAGCAGTGACCACCCGGGACAGGGAATTTCAGATACGCAGTATTTT
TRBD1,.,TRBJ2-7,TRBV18,CASSPGQVFDEQYF,TGTGCCAGCTCACCGGGACAGGTTTTCGACGAGCAGTACTTC
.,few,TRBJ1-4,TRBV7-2,CASSLSGTNEKLFF,TGTGCCAGCAGCTTATCGGGGACTAATGAAAAACTGTTTTTT
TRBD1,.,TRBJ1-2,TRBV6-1,CASRKNRGLDGYTF,TGTGCCAGCAGAAAAAACAGGGGGCTTGATGGCTACACCTTC
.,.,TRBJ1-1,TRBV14,CASSQEGRGTEAFF,TGTGCCAGCAGCCAAGAGGGCCGGGGCACTGAAGCTTTCTTT